The TCR beta chain under discussion was sequenced for a study of T cells after yellow fever vaccination. Overall study findings and caveats: Repertoires sorted by FACS could include abundant clonotypes that are contaminants from the bulk population.

This clonotype was counted between two and nine times. Its specificity is unknown. The CDR3 totals 15 residues. The germline gives CDR1 MDHEN, CDR2 SYDVKM. Trimming cost V 4 bases and J 1 base, with 14 bases left between them. Using its own MiXCR run on the 5' RACE reads, TCRdb lists one record per CDR3 protein. The sample has about 630,000 distinct CDR3 sequences, 9% to 15% seen once. The receptor comes from a man aged 25 to 40 who received the YFV17D yellow fever vaccine. This chain joins TRBV28 and TRBJ2-7; perhaps TRBD1 as D (5 bases). The sequenced sample was PBMCs, obtained on the day of the yellow fever booster vaccination. This chain's CDR3 is CASSYNGHLSYEQYF. The CDR3 DNA follows: TGTGCCAGCAGTTACAACGGACACCTTTCCTACGAGCAGTACTTC. Full variable domain (remainder filled in from reference TRBV28 and TRBJ2-7): DVKVTQSSRYLVKRTGEKVFLECVQDMDHENMFWYRQDPGLGLRLIYFSYDVKMKEKGDIPEGYSVSREKKERFSLILESASTNQTSMYLCASSYNGHLSYEQYFGPGTRLTVT.